These 13 T cell receptor beta chains came from one sample sequenced in a study of CD8 T cells in ankylosing spondylitis. TCRdb processed the 5' RACE reads anew with MiXCR; each CDR3 protein has one entry. The sample shows around 220,000 distinct CDR3 sequences, about 10% of them seen only once. The sequenced sample consisted of blood, either unsorted or a sorted T cell fraction (not recorded which). These receptors were taken from a male donor with ankylosing spondylitis or in good health (not recorded which).

The chain carries TRBV15 and TRBJ1-3; D not certain. This CDR3 has 13 residues. V was clipped by 0 bases and J by 6 bases, with 6 bases between them. Germline V gives CDR1 LNHNV, CDR2 YYDKDF (reference sequence). The CDR3: CATSRDSENTIYF. CDR3 sequence (DNA): TGTGCCACCAGCAGAGATTCGGAAAACACCATATATTTT.

This clonotype came up many times. The rearrangement links TRBV20-1 to TRBJ1-2; D remains unclear. V lost 5 bases, J lost 6 bases, and 4 bases lay in between. CDR1 is DFQATT and CDR2 is SNEGSKA in the germline V gene (reference sequence). The CDR3 spans 9 residues. The CDR3 loop is CSALDGYTF. The CDR3 DNA reads TGCAGTGCTTTGGATGGCTACACCTTC.

This clonotype has at least ten counts. V gene TRBV3-1 combines with J gene TRBJ2-1; D is tentatively TRBD1 or TRBD2 (6 bases each). The length of the CDR3 is 14 residues. The germline gives CDR1 LGHDT, CDR2 YNNKEL (reference sequence). Trimming cost V 3 bases and J 5 bases, with 11 bases left between them. CDR3 amino acids: CASSHWGAHNEQFF. Here the CDR3 DNA reads TGTGCCAGCAGCCATTGGGGGGCTCACAATGAGCAGTTCTTC.

This clonotype was detected only a few times. The V call is TRBV5-1, the J call TRBJ2-5; 10 positions match TRBD1. V dropped 4 bases and J dropped 1; count of bases not matched to a gene: 4. Germline V gives CDR1 SGHRS, CDR2 YFSETQ. This CDR3 contains 15 residues. CDR3 nucleotides: TGCGCCAGCAGCGAAAGGGACAGGGGCCAAGAGACCCAGTACTTC. It is translated as CASSERDRGQETQYF.

This clonotype came up many times. CDR3 sequence reads: CSARVSKINLVEDTQYF. CDR3 sequence (DNA): TGCAGTGCTAGAGTGTCGAAGATAAACCTTGTTGAAGATACGCAGTATTTT. This chain connects TRBV20-1 to TRBJ2-3; no clear D. Trimming shortened V by 1 base and J by 5 bases, and 22 bases separated the two germline ends. CDR1 is DFQATT and CDR2 is SNEGSKA in the germline V gene (reference sequence). CDR3 length: 17 residues.

This clonotype has more than one count but fewer than ten. V is TRBV7-8 and J is TRBJ1-1; the D is unclear. The CDR3 sequence is 16 residues long. CDR1 is SGHVS and CDR2 is FQNEAQ in the germline V gene. V was cut by 6 bases and J by 2 bases, with 19 bases left in between. For the CDR3, the DNA is TGTGCCAGCAGTTTGGCCCAACCGGGTTTCAACACTGAAGCTTTCTTT. It codes for CASSLAQPGFNTEAFF.

This clonotype was counted only a few times. V is TRBV27 and J is TRBJ2-5; TRBD2 aligns across 12 bases. Germline V gene sequence: CDR1 MNHEY, CDR2 SMNVEV (reference sequence). The length of the CDR3 is 15 residues. J was trimmed by 6 bases and V by 2 bases; bases with no gene match: 4. CDR3 DNA: TGTGCCAGCAGTTTAACTAGCGGGGGGCTGAAGACCCAGTACTTC. Its protein product is CASSLTSGGLKTQYF.

Ten or more counts support this clonotype. The chain is built from TRBV5-6 and TRBJ1-2; no reliable D call. Germline-derived CDR1 and CDR2 are SGHDT and YYEEEE. Trimming left V 4 bases short and J 8 bases short, with 15 bases between. The length of the CDR3 is 13 residues. Here the CDR3 reads CASSPTHPEGYTF. The CDR3 DNA reads as TGTGCCAGCAGCCCCACCCATCCGGAGGGCTACACCTTC.

For this clonotype: A much larger clone is a single base away; this may be a read error. The rearrangement uses TRBV7-2 and TRBJ2-1; the match to TRBD2 covers 8 bases. Looked up from germline, CDR1 is SGHTA and CDR2 is FQGNSA. CDR3 size: 15 residues. CDR3 DNA: TGTGCCAGCAACTTAGTCTCGGGGGGGCCGAATGAGCAGTTCTTC. It encodes CASNLVSGGPNEQFF.

The V gene is TRBV7-2, the J gene TRBJ1-1; possibly TRBD1 for D (5 bases). The CDR3 consists of 16 residues. V gave up 1 base and J gave up 5 bases, with 17 bases separating them. The germline CDR1 and CDR2 sequences are SGHTA and FQGNSA. For the CDR3, the DNA is TGTGCCAGCAGCTTAGATTCCAGGGCCTTGAGGACTGAAGCTTTCTTT. It translates to CASSLDSRALRTEAFF. Full variable domain (missing parts from reference TRBV7-2 and TRBJ1-1): GAGVSQSPSNKVTEKGKDVELRCDPISGHTALYWYRQSLGQGLEFLIYFQGNSAPDKSGLPSDRFSAERTGGSVSTLTIQRTQQEDSAVYLCASSLDSRALRTEAFFGQGTRLTVV.

This clonotype was seen only a few times. The gene calls are TRBV12-3 or TRBV12-4 and TRBJ2-4; 8 bases agree with TRBD2. Trimming at V came to 1 base and at J to 7 bases, leaving 12 bases not matched to a gene. The length of the CDR3 is 17 residues. CDR3 residues: CASSLEADRGGWNIQYF. The CDR3 nucleotides are TGTGCCAGCAGTTTAGAAGCCGATCGGGGGGGCTGGAACATTCAGTACTTC.

The V and J genes are TRBV24-1 and TRBJ2-1; D call uncertain. The germline V and J ends were trimmed by 4 bases and 8 bases, with 14 bases remaining between them. The CDR3 consists of 14 residues. The germline V gene encodes CDR1 KGHDR and CDR2 SFDVKD. CDR3 coding DNA: TGTGCCACCAGTGAGTCTCTAGAACTTGATGAGCAGTTCTTC. Protein product: CATSESLELDEQFF.

This clonotype was picked up a small number of times. This sequence joins TRBV3-1 and TRBJ1-2; D not resolved. V lost 0 bases to trimming and J lost 6 bases, with 17 bases between them. The CDR3 consists of 16 residues. The V gene's germline CDR1 is LGHDT and CDR2 YNNKEL (reference sequence). CDR3 residues: CASSQDHGPRRDGYTF. DNA for the CDR3: TGTGCCAGCAGCCAAGATCACGGGCCCCGCCGGGATGGCTACACCTTC.